This paragraph covers one TCR beta chain sequence. The antigen is unknown. These data originate in a study of T cell responses to AZD1222 COVID-19 vaccine. Findings and limits, study-wide: Mostly white British, mostly female donors; authors suggested clonal diversity may be underestimated. Scientists sampled the repertoires only once the peak T cell response had passed. A reported finding is that nearly half of spike-specific TCRs target unmutated variant regions. Two AZD1222 administrations were followed by greater Spike-specific TCR breadth and depth.

There are 17 residues in the CDR3. Trimming removed 5 bases at V and 0 bases at J, with 17 bases between. Germline lookup yields CDR1 MNHNS and CDR2 SASEGT. Here immunoSEQ multiplex PCR was the method, and the copy in TCRdb shows in-frame clones only, minus some. The table records 90,000 to 100,000 clones, about 88% of them present only once. This chain connects TRBV6-1 to TRBJ1-5; perhaps TRBD1 as D (6 bases). This material consisted of peripheral blood, taken 28 days after the second AZD1222 dose. The origin of this receptor is an adult who received the AZD1222 COVID-19 vaccine. CDR3 nucleotides: TGTGCCAGCAGTAAAGGGAGGGGGGTAAATAGCAATCAGCCCCAGCATTTT. Translated, it gives CASSKGRGVNSNQPQHF.